This TCR beta chain was observed in a study of long-term antiretroviral therapy in people with HIV. Study outcomes and limitations: Clones expanded before ART dominated the repertoire at all time points.

Everyone in the study who had HIV was treated in the United States. A note on this clone: Its antigen remains unidentified.

The CDR3 is 16 amino acids. Deletions cut 0 bases from V and 3 bases from J, with 12 bases between. The germline CDR1 and CDR2 sequences are LNHDA and SQIVND (reference sequence). Sequencing used immunoSEQ v3.0 at survey level. Sequencing had a target that covered 40,000-50,000 T-cell genomes per sample. TCRdb's table, derived via immunoSEQ multiplex PCR, lists solely in-frame clones and lacks some. The repertoire holds 10,000 to 15,000 clones, 60% to 85% seen once, with roughly 12% in the top ten. This receptor was taken from a woman aged 35 to 49 with HIV. This sample comprised unsorted PBMCs, obtained 0.8 years before starting antiretroviral therapy. The chain has TRBV19 and TRBJ2-1; D perhaps matches TRBD2 (6 bases). CDR3 residues: CASSIDERGFYNEQFF. The CDR3 region has the DNA TGTGCCAGTAGTATAGATGAACGGGGGTTCTACAATGAGCAGTTCTTC.